This T cell receptor (beta chain) was sequenced during a study of T cells after yellow fever vaccination. Across the study: With SMART-Seq v4 Ultra Low Input, the fractions containing low cell numbers were prepared. Study results and limitations: Faster peaking, at day 5 versus 15, marked a secondary response that was weaker.

TCRdb itself ran the 5' RACE reads through MiXCR, one entry per CDR3 protein. This sample has around 550,000 distinct CDR3 sequences, with about 19% found just once. Remarks on this clonotype: Antigen: not known.

The germline CDR1 and CDR2 sequences are MNHEY and SVGAGI. The CDR3 is 11 residues long. Trimming at V came to 2 bases and at J to 11 bases, leaving 0 bases not matched to a gene. Sequencing used PBMCs, obtained 15 days after the yellow fever booster vaccination. This clonotype originated in a man younger than 40 who received the YFV17D yellow fever vaccine. The V call is TRBV6-5, the J call TRBJ2-3; 8 nucleotides line up with TRBD2. The CDR3 DNA reads TGTGCCAGCAGTTACGCGGGAGGGCAGTATTTT. This translates into CASSYAGGQYF.